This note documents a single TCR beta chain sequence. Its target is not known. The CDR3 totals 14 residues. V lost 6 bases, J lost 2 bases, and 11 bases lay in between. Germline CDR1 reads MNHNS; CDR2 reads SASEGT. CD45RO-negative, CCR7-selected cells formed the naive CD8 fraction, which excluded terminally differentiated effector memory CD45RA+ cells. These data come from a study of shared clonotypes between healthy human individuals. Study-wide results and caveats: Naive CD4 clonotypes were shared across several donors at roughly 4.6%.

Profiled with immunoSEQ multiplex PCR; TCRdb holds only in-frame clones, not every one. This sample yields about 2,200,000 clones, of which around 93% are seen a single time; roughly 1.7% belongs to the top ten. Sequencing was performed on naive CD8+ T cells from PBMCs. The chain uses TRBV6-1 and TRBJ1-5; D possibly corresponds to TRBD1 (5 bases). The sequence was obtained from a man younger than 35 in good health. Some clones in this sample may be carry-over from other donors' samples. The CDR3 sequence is CASRSGGGNQPQHF. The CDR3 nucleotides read TGTGCCAGCAGGTCGGGGGGGGGCAATCAGCCCCAGCATTTT.